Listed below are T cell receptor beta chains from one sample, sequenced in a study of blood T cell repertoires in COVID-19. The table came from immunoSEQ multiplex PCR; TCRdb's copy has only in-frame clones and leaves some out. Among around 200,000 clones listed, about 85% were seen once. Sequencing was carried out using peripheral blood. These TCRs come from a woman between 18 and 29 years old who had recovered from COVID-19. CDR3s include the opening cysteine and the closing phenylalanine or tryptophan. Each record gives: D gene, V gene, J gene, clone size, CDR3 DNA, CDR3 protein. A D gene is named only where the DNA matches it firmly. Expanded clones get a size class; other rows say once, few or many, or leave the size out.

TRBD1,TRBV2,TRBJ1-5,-,TGTGCCAGCAGTGAGCTCGGACAGGGAGGGCAGCCCCAGCATTTT,CASSELGQGGQPQHF
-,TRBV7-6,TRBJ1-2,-,TGTGCCAGCAGCTTAGTTGTTGACACGAATCTTTATGGCTACACCTTC,CASSLVVDTNLYGYTF
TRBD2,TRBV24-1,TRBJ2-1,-,TGTGCCACCAGTGAAGGGACTAGCGGTTGGGGTGAGCAGTTCTTC,CATSEGTSGWGEQFF
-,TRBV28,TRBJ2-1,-,TGTGCCAGCAGTTTATCCGTAGCGGTCTCCTACAATGAGCAGTTCTTC,CASSLSVAVSYNEQFF
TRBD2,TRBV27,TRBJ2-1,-,TGTGCCAGCAGTCCCTCAGGAGCGGGACCCTACAATGAGCAGTTCTTC,CASSPSGAGPYNEQFF
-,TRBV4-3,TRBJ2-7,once,TGCGCCAGCAGCCAACAGGGGAGGGGAGGCTACGAGCAGTACTTC,CASSQQGRGGYEQYF
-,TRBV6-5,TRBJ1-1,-,TGTGCCAGCAGTACCGAACAGGGACCCACTGAAGCTTTCTTT,CASSTEQGPTEAFF
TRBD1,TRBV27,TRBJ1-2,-,TGTGCCAGCAGCCCCCAGGGGGCAAGTGGCTACACCTTC,CASSPQGASGYTF
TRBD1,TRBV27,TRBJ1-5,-,TGTGCCAGCAGTAAGGGGACAGGATACAATCAGCCCCAGCATTTT,CASSKGTGYNQPQHF
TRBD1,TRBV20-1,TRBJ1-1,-,TGCAGTGCTAGTTACGACAGGGGCCCCACTGAAGCTTTCTTT,CSASYDRGPTEAFF
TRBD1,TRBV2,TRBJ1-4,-,TGTGCCAGCCTACAGGGGTTAGCAGATGAAAAACTGTTTTTT,CASLQGLADEKLFF
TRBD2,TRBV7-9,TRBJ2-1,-,TGTGCCAGCAGCTCCCCAGAACTACTAGCGGGAAAAAATGAGCAGTTCTTC,CASSSPELLAGKNEQFF
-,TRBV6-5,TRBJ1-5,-,TGTGCCAGCAGTCGGACAGCGTATAGCAATCAGCCCCAGCATTTT,CASSRTAYSNQPQHF
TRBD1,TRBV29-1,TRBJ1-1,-,TGCAGCGTTGAAGGAAGACAGGGACCCCAGCAAGCTTTCTTT,CSVEGRQGPQQAFF
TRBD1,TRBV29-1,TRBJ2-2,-,TGCAGCGTTCCGGGACAGAGCTACACCGGGGAGCTGTTTTTT,CSVPGQSYTGELFF
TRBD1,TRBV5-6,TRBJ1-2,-,TGTGCCAGCAGGCAGGGGGCCGATGGCTACACCTTC,CASRQGADGYTF
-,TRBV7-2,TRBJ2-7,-,TGTGCCAGCAGCTTAGCGCCGGGGGACGAGCAGTACTTC,CASSLAPGDEQYF
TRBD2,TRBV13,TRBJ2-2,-,TGTGCCAGCAGCTTCGCTAGCGGCCCGAACACCGGGGAGCTGTTTTTT,CASSFASGPNTGELFF
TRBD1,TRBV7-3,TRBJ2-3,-,TGTGCCAGCAGCTTAATGGGACAGCTCACAGATACGCAGTATTTT,CASSLMGQLTDTQYF
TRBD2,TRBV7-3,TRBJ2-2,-,TGTGCCAGCAGCTTAACGTTACTAGCGGGGGACACCGGGGAGCTGTTTTTT,CASSLTLLAGDTGELFF
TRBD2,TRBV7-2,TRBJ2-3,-,TGTGCCAGCAGCTTAGGCGTACTAGCGGGAGTCCGAGATACGCAGTATTTT,CASSLGVLAGVRDTQYF
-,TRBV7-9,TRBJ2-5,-,TGTGCCAGCAGCTTACTCCGAGAGGGTGGGACCCAGTACTTC,CASSLLREGGTQYF
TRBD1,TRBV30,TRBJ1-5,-,TGTGCCTGGAGTACGACAGGGAACCAGCCCCAGCATTTT,CAWSTTGNQPQHF
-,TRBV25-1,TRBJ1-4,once,TGTGCCAGCAGTGACCCTAGGAATCCACATACTAATGAAAAACTGTTTTTT,CASSDPRNPHTNEKLFF
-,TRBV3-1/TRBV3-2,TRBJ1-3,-,TGTGCCAGCAGCCAAGAGAGATACACCATATATTTT,CASSQERYTIYF
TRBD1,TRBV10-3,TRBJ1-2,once,TGTGCCATCAGTGAGTCTCAAGCAGGGGGCCACTATGGCTACACCTTC,CAISESQAGGHYGYTF
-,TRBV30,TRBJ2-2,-,TGTGCCTGGAGTGTATGGCCTAGAACCGGGGAGCTGTTTTTT,CAWSVWPRTGELFF
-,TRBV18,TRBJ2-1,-,TGTGCCAGCTCACCAGGCGGAGGAGGCAATGAGCAGTTCTTC,CASSPGGGGNEQFF
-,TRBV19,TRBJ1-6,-,TGTGCCACTCGTCAGGACAGTCCAAATTCACCCCTCCACTTT,CATRQDSPNSPLHF
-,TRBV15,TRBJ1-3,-,TGTGCCACCAGCAGGGGAACAGGGACTGGAAACACCATATATTTT,CATSRGTGTGNTIYF
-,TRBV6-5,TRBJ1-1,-,TGTGCCAGCAGTTCATCAGAGAACACTGAAGCTTTCTTT,CASSSSENTEAFF
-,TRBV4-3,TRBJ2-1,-,TGCGCCAGCAGCCAGTATCAGGGGAACAATGAGCAGTTCTTC,CASSQYQGNNEQFF
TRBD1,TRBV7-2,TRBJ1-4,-,TGTGCCAGCAGCCCCCGGACAGGGGGAGTTGAAAAACTGTTTTTT,CASSPRTGGVEKLFF
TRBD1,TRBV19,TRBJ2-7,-,TGTGCCAGTAGTATCACAGGGGTCGCCTACGAGCAGTACTTC,CASSITGVAYEQYF
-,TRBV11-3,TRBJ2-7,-,TGTGCCAGCAGCAGAGCAGGGGCCGAGCAGTACTTC,CASSRAGAEQYF
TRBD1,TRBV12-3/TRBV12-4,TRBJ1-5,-,TGTGCCAGCAGTGCCTCAGGGGGTCAGCCCCAGCATTTT,CASSASGGQPQHF
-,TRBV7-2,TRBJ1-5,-,TGTGCCAGCAGCGTAGGGGACGGGACGGGGGGGCTCCAGCCCCAGCATTTT,CASSVGDGTGGLQPQHF
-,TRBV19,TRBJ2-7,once,TGTGCCAGTAGTCTCGCGGGACAGAGTTACGAGCAGTACTTC,CASSLAGQSYEQYF
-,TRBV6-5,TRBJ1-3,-,TGTGCCAGCAGTTACACAAGGGGATCTGGAAACACCATATATTTT,CASSYTRGSGNTIYF
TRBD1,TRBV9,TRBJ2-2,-,TGTGCCAGCAGCCTTCCTCGGACAGGATCGGACCGGAACACCGGGGAGCTGTTTTTT,CASSLPRTGSDRNTGELFF
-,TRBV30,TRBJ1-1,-,TGTGCCTGGAGTGTACAGGCTAACACTGAAGCTTTCTTT,CAWSVQANTEAFF
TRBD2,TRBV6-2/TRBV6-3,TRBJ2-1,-,TGTGCCAGCACCCCCGAACTAGCGGGAGGGGAAAATGAGCAGTTCTTC,CASTPELAGGENEQFF
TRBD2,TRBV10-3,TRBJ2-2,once,TGTGCCATCGGGGCTACTAGCGGGAGATGGACCGGGGAGCTGTTTTTT,CAIGATSGRWTGELFF
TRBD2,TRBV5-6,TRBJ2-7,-,TGTGCCAGCAGCTTGGAGCGGGACCCCGAGCAGTACTTC,CASSLERDPEQYF
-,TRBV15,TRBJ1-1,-,TGTGCCACCAGCAGACTTGGCAGGGCCACTGAAGCTTTCTTT,CATSRLGRATEAFF
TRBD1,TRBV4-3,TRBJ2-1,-,TGCGCCAGCAGCCTCGGTCCGGGACAGAGTTACAATGAGCAGTTCTTC,CASSLGPGQSYNEQFF
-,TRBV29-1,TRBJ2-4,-,TGCAGCGTCGGAGGTCTCCCAGAGGCCAAAAACATTCAGTACTTC,CSVGGLPEAKNIQYF
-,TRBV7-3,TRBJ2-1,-,TGTGCCAGCAGCTTGACAGAATACAATGAGCAGTTCTTC,CASSLTEYNEQFF
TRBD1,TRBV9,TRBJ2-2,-,TGTGCCAGCAGCGCTGAGACAGGGATCACCGGGGAGCTGTTTTTT,CASSAETGITGELFF
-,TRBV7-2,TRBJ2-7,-,TGTGCCAGCAGCTACCAGACCTACGAGCAGTACTTC,CASSYQTYEQYF
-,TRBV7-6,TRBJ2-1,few,TGTGCCAGCACCCTAAGAGCCGGGAGCTACAATGAGCAGTTCTTC,CASTLRAGSYNEQFF
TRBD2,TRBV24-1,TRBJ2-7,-,TGTGCCACCAGTGATTTGCAGAATGTCAGGGAGGGATTACGGCAGTACTTC,CATSDLQNVREGLRQYF
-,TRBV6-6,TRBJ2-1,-,TGTGCCAGCAGTTACACTACGCGGGCAACTAATGAGCAGTTCTTC,CASSYTTRATNEQFF
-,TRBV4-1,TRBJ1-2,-,TGCGCCAGCAGCCATCCCATGGTGACAGCCACCCGGGGCTACACCTTC,CASSHPMVTATRGYTF
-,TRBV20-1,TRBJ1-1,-,TGCAGTGCTAGCGCAGGTGAAGCTTTCTTT,CSASAGEAFF
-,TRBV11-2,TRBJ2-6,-,TGTGCCAGCAGCAACGGACGGGACTCTGGGGCCAACGTCCTGACTTTC,CASSNGRDSGANVLTF